This T cell receptor beta chain appears in the sequencing data of a study of spatial heterogeneity in lung cancer. Study findings and constraints: Relative to follow-up, resection was when ubiquitous expanded tumor TCRs appeared more in blood.

Trimming cost V 7 bases and J 8 bases; bases outside gene matches: 12. The CDR3 is 15 residues long. Time point defined: blood at routine non-recurrence follow-up after resection. This clonotype was counted at least ten times. The antigen remains undetermined. A unique molecular identifier was carried by every single TCR cDNA molecule. Using its own MiXCR run on the 5' RACE reads, TCRdb lists one record per CDR3 protein. The sample yields 100,000 to 120,000 distinct CDR3 sequences, 10% to 13% seen once. Specimen: PBMCs, collected at follow-up. The clonotype comes from a female donor with early-stage non-small cell lung cancer. This chain joins TRBV12-3 or TRBV12-4 and TRBJ2-1, with TRBD2 identical over 9 bases. CDR3 in amino acids: CASNPSAGGRDEQFF. The CDR3 bases are TGTGCCAGCAACCCATCAGCGGGAGGACGCGATGAGCAGTTCTTC.